The clone carrying this TCR beta chain was detected only once. This record comes from a study of cytomegalovirus exposure and HLA in healthy donors. Germline V gives CDR1 SQVTM, CDR2 ANQGSEA. V lost 2 bases and J 5 bases, leaving 12 bases between the germline ends. The CDR3 extends over 14 amino acids. The PCR ran on 60 Vbeta and 13 Jbeta primers. This table comes from immunoSEQ multiplex PCR, and its TCRdb copy is limited to in-frame clones, with some not included. The sample consists of approximately 160,000 clones, approximately 73% of them appearing once. The V call is TRBV29-1, the J call TRBJ2-2; TRBD1 might be the D (5 bases). The sequencing sample was made of PBMCs. The TCR sequence derives from a man between 50 and 59 years old in good health and CMV-seronegative. The CDR3 protein is CSVESRGRTGELFF. CDR3 sequence (DNA): TGCAGCGTTGAAAGTAGGGGCAGGACCGGGGAGCTGTTTTTT.